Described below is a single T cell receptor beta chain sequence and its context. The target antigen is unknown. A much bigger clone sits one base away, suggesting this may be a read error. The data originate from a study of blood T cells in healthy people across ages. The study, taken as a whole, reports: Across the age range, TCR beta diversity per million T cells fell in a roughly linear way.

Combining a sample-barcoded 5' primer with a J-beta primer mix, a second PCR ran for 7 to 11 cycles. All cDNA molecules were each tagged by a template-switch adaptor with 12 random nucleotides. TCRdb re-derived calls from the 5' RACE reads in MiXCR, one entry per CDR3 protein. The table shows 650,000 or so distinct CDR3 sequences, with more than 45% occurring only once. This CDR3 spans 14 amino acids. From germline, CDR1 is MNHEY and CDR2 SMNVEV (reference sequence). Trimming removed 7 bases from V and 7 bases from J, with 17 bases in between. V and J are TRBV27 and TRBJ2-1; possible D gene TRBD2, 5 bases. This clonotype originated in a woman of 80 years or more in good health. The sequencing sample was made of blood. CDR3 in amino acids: CASNEGRGRNEQFF. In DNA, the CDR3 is TGTGCCAGCAATGAGGGCAGAGGAAGGAATGAGCAGTTCTTC.